Following are 31 T cell receptor beta chains from one sample sequenced in a study of CXCR3-negative and CXCR3-positive naive CD8 T cells. Study-level findings and limits: Against CXCR3-negative naive cells, CXCR3-positive naive cells showed more hydrophobic TRB CDR3s.

Their target antigens are unknown. The authors made the TRB cDNA libraries by 5' RACE using UMI labels. Reanalyzing the 5' RACE reads, TCRdb keeps one entry per CDR3 protein, without DNA. This listing includes roughly 140,000 distinct CDR3 sequences. Sequencing was done on a sample of naive CXCR3+ CD8+ T cells from blood. Subset in this sample: CD45RO-CCR7+CD27+CD95- naive CD8+ T cells expressing CXCR3 (TNR3+). These receptors all come from a human donor in good health. Some clones in this sample may be carry-over from other donors' samples.

This chain links TRBV6-2 or TRBV6-3 with TRBJ2-2. This CDR3 has 13 residues. Germline CDR1 reads MNHEY; CDR2 reads SVGEGT. The CDR3 region is CASSYENTGELFF.

V gene TRBV11-1 combines with J gene TRBJ1-1; TCRdb selects TRBD1, and the lack of DNA leaves this call unchecked. CDR1 and CDR2 from the germline V gene are SGHAT and FQDESV (reference sequence). This CDR3 comprises 13 residues. The CDR3 spells CASTAGQGTEAFF.

The V gene is TRBV7-3, the J gene TRBJ1-1. This CDR3 has 13 amino acids. Germline assignment: CDR1 SGHTA and CDR2 FQGTGA. The CDR3 loop reads CASSSGSDTEAFF.

J is TRBJ2-5 and V is TRBV28; TCRdb reports TRBD1, a call that lacks DNA to check it against. The CDR3 is 12 amino acids. Germline CDR1 MDHEN, CDR2 SYDVKM. CDR3: CASTPPRGTQYF.

This CDR3 reads CASSPLRRRIEPQHF. The V gene is TRBV6-2 or TRBV6-3, the J gene TRBJ1-5; TCRdb selects TRBD1, and the lack of DNA leaves this call unchecked. The CDR3 is 15 residues long. Germline assignment: CDR1 MNHEY and CDR2 SVGEGT.

The chain carries TRBV27 and TRBJ1-1; TCRdb's D call of TRBD1 is untestable without DNA. This CDR3 contains 16 residues. Germline V gives CDR1 MNHEY, CDR2 SMNVEV (reference sequence). Here the CDR3 reads CASSLIRGQSGTEAFF.

This chain uses TRBV5-6 with TRBJ1-1. Germline lookup yields CDR1 SGHDT and CDR2 YYEEEE. The CDR3 is made up of 16 amino acids. Here the CDR3 reads CASSLATDGLNTEAFF.

This chain uses TRBV7-9 with TRBJ1-1; checking the TCRdb D call of TRBD1 is not possible without DNA. The germline CDR1 and CDR2 sequences are SEHNR and FQNEAQ (reference sequence). This CDR3 has 15 amino acids. The chain's CDR3 is CASSTLRDRVTEAFF.

The rearrangement joins TRBV12-5 to TRBJ2-1; TCRdb lists TRBD2, though no DNA is available to test this call. CDR1 is LGHNT, CDR2 FRNRAP, per germline. The CDR3 extends over 16 amino acids. Here the CDR3 reads CASGFPGTSMRDEQFF.

The chain is built from TRBV6-6 and TRBJ2-7; checking the TCRdb D call of TRBD1 is not possible without DNA. The germline V gene encodes CDR1 MNHNY and CDR2 SVGAGI (reference sequence). This CDR3 region has 12 residues. The chain's CDR3 is CASSSGLGEQYF.

The chain has TRBV7-6 and TRBJ2-3. The CDR3 spans 13 residues. Germline assignment: CDR1 SGHVS and CDR2 FNYEAQ. The CDR3 spells CASSLSYSNTQYF.

The J gene is TRBJ2-1, the V gene TRBV29-1. The germline CDR1 and CDR2 sequences are SQVTM and ANQGSEA. This CDR3 contains 12 residues. The chain's CDR3 is CSVEHSYNEQFF.

The J gene is TRBJ1-4, the V gene TRBV7-9; TCRdb's assignment of TRBD1 cannot be checked, as there is no DNA. Germline CDR1 is SEHNR and CDR2 is FQNEAQ (reference sequence). This CDR3 is built from 17 residues. The CDR3 reads CASSSPGKGTGDEELFF.

The chain carries TRBV12-3 or TRBV12-4 and TRBJ2-1; TCRdb calls TRBD2, which cannot be checked without DNA. This CDR3 is built from 18 residues. The CDR3 spells CASSSVPGLAEDDNEQFF.

The chain is built from TRBV7-3 and TRBJ2-5; with no DNA, the TCRdb D assignment of TRBD2 cannot be verified. CDR3 size: 16 residues. CDR1 is SGHTA and CDR2 is FQGTGA in the germline V gene. The CDR3 protein is CASSPGLAGVGETQYF.

V usage is TRBV29-1 and J usage is TRBJ2-7; the D call of TRBD1 rests on TCRdb alone, since no DNA is present to check it. This CDR3 comprises 13 residues. Looked up from germline, CDR1 is SQVTM and CDR2 is ANQGSEA. CDR3 sequence: CSASGQGASEQYF.

The rearrangement joins TRBV5-6 to TRBJ2-5. CDR3 size: 13 residues. Germline V CDR1 and CDR2: SGHDT, YYEEEE. CDR3 residues: CASSFYLGETQYF.

The chain has TRBV11-2 and TRBJ2-3; the D gene TCRdb calls, TRBD2, cannot be checked with no DNA. This CDR3 has 19 amino acids. Germline CDR1 is SGHAT and CDR2 is FQNNGV. CDR3 protein: CASSPPLSGRSASTDTQYF.

This chain joins TRBV20-1 and TRBJ2-5; TCRdb gives TRBD1 as the D gene, but with no DNA this cannot be confirmed. Germline lookup yields CDR1 DFQATT and CDR2 SNEGSKA (reference sequence). The CDR3 covers 13 residues. The CDR3 sequence is CSAPATGWETQYF.

The V call is TRBV29-1, the J call TRBJ1-1. CDR3 length: 12 amino acids. From germline, CDR1 is SQVTM and CDR2 ANQGSEA. CDR3 protein: CSVDDWDTEAFF.

V and J are TRBV7-2 and TRBJ1-2; the D gene TCRdb calls, TRBD1, cannot be checked with no DNA. CDR3 length equals 14 residues. Germline assignment: CDR1 SGHTA and CDR2 FQGNSA. CDR3 in amino acids: CASSSGQGFPRNTF.

CDR3 region: CASSLGGWGGYEQYF. The gene calls are TRBV7-2 and TRBJ2-7; the TCRdb call, TRBD1, lacks DNA for checking. CDR3 length: 15 amino acids. From germline, CDR1 is SGHTA and CDR2 FQGNSA.

The rearrangement uses TRBV5-1 and TRBJ2-1; without DNA, the TCRdb call of TRBD2 cannot be checked. CDR3 size: 15 residues. The V gene's germline CDR1 is SGHRS and CDR2 YFSETQ. The CDR3 here is CASSLFLAGDNEQFF.

The rearrangement links TRBV19 to TRBJ2-3; TCRdb gives TRBD2 as the D gene, but with no DNA this cannot be confirmed. Germline V gene lookup returns CDR1 LNHDA and CDR2 SQIVND (reference sequence). The CDR3 loop spans 16 amino acids. The CDR3: CATGTFGPSFTDTQYF.

This sequence joins TRBV6-2 or TRBV6-3 and TRBJ1-6. The CDR3 totals 13 residues. CDR1 is MNHEY, CDR2 SVGEGT, per germline. The CDR3 here is CASSYTENSPLHF.

The chain joins TRBV5-1 to TRBJ1-2; TCRdb outputs TRBD1, but without DNA this stays unchecked. The CDR3 sequence is 16 residues long. Germline-derived CDR1 and CDR2 are SGHRS and YFSETQ. CDR3 in amino acids: CASSGITGGDDYGYTF.

The J gene is TRBJ1-1, the V gene TRBV5-1. The CDR3 consists of 13 residues. CDR1 is SGHRS and CDR2 is YFSETQ in the germline V gene. The chain's CDR3 is CASSLDWNTEAFF.

J is TRBJ2-2 and V is TRBV6-5. The CDR3 is made up of 13 amino acids. Germline assignment: CDR1 MNHEY and CDR2 SVGAGI. The CDR3 spells CASSYSHPGELFF.

This chain connects TRBV3-1 to TRBJ2-2; the TRBD2 assignment by TCRdb is unverifiable without DNA. This CDR3 is built from 17 residues. Germline V gene data show CDR1 as LGHDT and CDR2 as YNNKEL (reference sequence). CDR3 amino acids: CASSQEGLAANTGELFF. Full variable domain (rest looked up from reference TRBV3-1 and TRBJ2-2): DTAVSQTPKYLVTQMGNDKSIKCEQNLGHDTMYWYKQDSKKFLKIMFSYNNKELIINETVPNRFSPKSPDKAHLNLHINSLELGDSAVYFCASSQEGLAANTGELFFGEGSRLTVL.

The CDR3 sequence: CASSPGREQYF. The rearrangement links TRBV28 to TRBJ2-7; TCRdb selects TRBD1, and the lack of DNA leaves this call unchecked. The CDR3 length is 11 residues. CDR1 and CDR2 from the germline V gene are MDHEN and SYDVKM.

The chain recombines TRBV10-3 with TRBJ2-7; TCRdb calls TRBD2, which cannot be checked without DNA. The CDR3 sequence is 16 residues long. Germline CDR1 ENHRY, CDR2 SYGVKD. CDR3 region: CAISEVAGESSYEQYF.